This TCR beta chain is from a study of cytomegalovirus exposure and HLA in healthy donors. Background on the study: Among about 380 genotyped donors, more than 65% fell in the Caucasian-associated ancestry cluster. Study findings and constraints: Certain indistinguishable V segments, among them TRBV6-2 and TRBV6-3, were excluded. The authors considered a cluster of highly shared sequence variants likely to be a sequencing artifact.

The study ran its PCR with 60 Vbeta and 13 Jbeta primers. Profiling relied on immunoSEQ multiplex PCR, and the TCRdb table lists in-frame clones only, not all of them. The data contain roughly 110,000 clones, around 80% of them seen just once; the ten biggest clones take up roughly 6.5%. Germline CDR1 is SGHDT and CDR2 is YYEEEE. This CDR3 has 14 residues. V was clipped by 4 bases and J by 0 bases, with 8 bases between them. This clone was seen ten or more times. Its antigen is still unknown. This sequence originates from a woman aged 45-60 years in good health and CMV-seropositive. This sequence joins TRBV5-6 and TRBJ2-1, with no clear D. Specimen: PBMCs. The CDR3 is CASSRWSSYNEQFF. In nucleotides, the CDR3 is TGTGCCAGCAGCCGGTGGAGCTCCTACAATGAGCAGTTCTTC.